This T cell receptor beta chain was retrieved from a study of T cells in localized non-small cell lung cancer. This CDR3 has 15 amino acids. CDR1 GTSNPN and CDR2 SVGIG come from the germline V gene (reference sequence). J lost 3 bases, V lost 2 bases, and 9 bases had no gene match. Regarding the study as a whole: Uninvolved adjacent lung showed the highest T cell clonality, exceeding tumor.

In the case of this clone: Antigen specificity is unknown.

The method was immunoSEQ multiplex PCR; TCRdb's version includes in-frame clones alone and lacks a portion of them. The repertoire consists of about 27,000 clones, with roughly nine tenths occurring once and the leading ten covering around 15%. The chain combines TRBV30 with TRBJ2-7, with TRBD1 identical over 8 bases. The sequence derives from a female donor aged 60 or older with stage II squamous cell lung carcinoma. Source: peripheral blood, taken before any cancer treatment. CDR3 sequence reads: CAWSSPTGGNYEQYF. The CDR3 DNA follows: TGTGCCTGGAGTTCCCCTACAGGGGGAAACTACGAGCAGTACTTC.